A selection of T cell receptor beta chains follows, all from one sample in a study of shared clonotypes between healthy human individuals. Libraries were prepared by immunoSEQ multiplex PCR; TCRdb keeps only in-frame clonotypes and omits some of them. The profile shows about 1,900,000 clones, approximately 94% of them singletons. The specimen was naive CD8+ T cells sorted from blood. The receptors were sampled from a man between 18 and 29 years old in good health. Both conserved end residues are part of each CDR3. Fields, in order: CDR3 length, clone size, D gene, J gene, V gene, CDR3 protein, CDR3 DNA. The D gene is left open where the match is weak. Part of the rows lack a size; the others show once, few, many or a class for expanded clones.

15 | . | . | TRBJ2-7 | TRBV5-4 | CASRRETGPSYEQYF | TGTGCCAGCAGGCGTGAGACGGGCCCCTCCTACGAGCAGTACTTC
14 | . | . | TRBJ2-1 | TRBV9 | CASSVGGTGYEQFF | TGTGCCAGCAGCGTAGGCGGGACGGGGTATGAGCAGTTCTTC
14 | . | . | TRBJ2-7 | TRBV9 | CASSVGSVPGEQYF | TGTGCCAGCAGCGTAGGGAGTGTTCCGGGCGAGCAGTACTTC
16 | . | . | TRBJ2-7 | TRBV4-3 | CASSHDKEAVSYEQYF | TGCGCCAGCAGCCATGATAAGGAAGCGGTCTCCTACGAGCAGTACTTC
14 | . | . | TRBJ2-7 | TRBV11-2 | CASSLNGVSYEQYF | TGTGCCAGCAGCTTAAATGGGGTTTCCTACGAGCAGTACTTC
14 | . | . | TRBJ1-1 | TRBV7-9 | CASPGLRRDTEAFF | TGTGCCAGCCCCGGCCTTCGGCGGGACACTGAAGCTTTCTTT
14 | . | TRBD1 | TRBJ2-7 | TRBV5-1 | CASSHPQGAGEQYF | TGCGCCAGCAGCCACCCACAGGGGGCGGGTGAGCAGTACTTC
15 | . | TRBD1 | TRBJ1-5 | TRBV7-9 | CASSSDRGATQPQHF | TGTGCCAGCAGCTCTGACAGGGGTGCCACTCAGCCCCAGCATTTT
15 | . | . | TRBJ1-1 | TRBV4-1 | CASSHRRVGFTEAFF | TGCGCCAGCAGCCACCGAAGGGTCGGGTTCACTGAAGCTTTCTTT
15 | . | . | TRBJ2-3 | TRBV5-4 | CASSLSETSTDTQYF | TGTGCCAGCAGCTTGAGCGAGACTAGCACAGATACGCAGTATTTT
13 | few | . | TRBJ2-5 | TRBV7-9 | CASSADSQETQYF | TGTGCCAGCAGCGCGGACAGCCAAGAGACCCAGTACTTC
11 | . | TRBD2 | TRBJ2-5 | TRBV10-3 | CAILSGGTQYF | TGTGCCATCCTCTCGGGAGGGACCCAGTACTTC
15 | . | TRBD1 | TRBJ1-1 | TRBV4-3 | CASSQTGQMNTEAFF | TGCGCCAGCAGCCAGACGGGACAGATGAACACTGAAGCTTTCTTT
12 | . | . | TRBJ2-5 | TRBV30 | CAWSSSQETQYF | TGTGCCTGGTCTAGCTCCCAAGAGACCCAGTACTTC
13 | . | . | TRBJ1-2 | TRBV7-2 | CASSQHGGHGYTF | TGTGCCAGCAGCCAGCATGGGGGTCACGGCTACACCTTC
13 | . | . | TRBJ2-7 | TRBV6-5 | CASSLDRTYEQYF | TGTGCCAGCAGCCTGGACCGAACCTACGAGCAGTACTTC
15 | . | . | TRBJ2-7 | TRBV4-3 | CASSQVRGEGYEQYF | TGCGCCAGCAGCCAAGTAAGGGGGGAAGGCTACGAGCAGTACTTC
13 | . | TRBD1 | TRBJ2-7 | TRBV7-8 | CASSPTTGDEQYF | TGTGCCAGCAGCCCTACGACAGGGGACGAGCAGTACTTC
11 | . | . | TRBJ2-7 | TRBV6-6 | CASGVEGEQYF | TGTGCCAGCGGGGTAGAGGGCGAGCAGTACTTC
14 | . | TRBD1 | TRBJ2-5 | TRBV7-9 | CASSLTGGAETQYF | TGTGCCAGCAGCCTGACAGGGGGCGCGGAGACCCAGTACTTC
14 | . | . | TRBJ2-7 | TRBV6-1 | CASSELPGADEQYF | TGTGCCAGCAGTGAACTTCCGGGGGCCGACGAGCAGTACTTC
16 | . | TRBD2 | TRBJ2-1 | TRBV7-8 | CASSWGLAGAVNEQFF | TGTGCCAGCAGCTGGGGACTAGCGGGAGCAGTCAATGAGCAGTTCTTC
12 | . | . | TRBJ1-1 | TRBV7-9 | CASSFPTAEAFF | TGTGCCAGCAGCTTCCCGACAGCTGAAGCTTTCTTT